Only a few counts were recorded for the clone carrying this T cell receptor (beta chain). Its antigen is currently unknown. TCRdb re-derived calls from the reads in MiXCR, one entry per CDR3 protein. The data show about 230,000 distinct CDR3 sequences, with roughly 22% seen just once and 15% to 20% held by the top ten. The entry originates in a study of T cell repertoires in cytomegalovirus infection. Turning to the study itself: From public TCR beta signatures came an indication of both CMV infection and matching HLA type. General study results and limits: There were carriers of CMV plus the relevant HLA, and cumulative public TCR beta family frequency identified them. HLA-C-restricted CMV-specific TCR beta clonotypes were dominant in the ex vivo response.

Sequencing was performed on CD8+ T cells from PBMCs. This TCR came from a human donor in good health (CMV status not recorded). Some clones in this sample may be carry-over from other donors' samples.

This CDR3 is CASSSVGLNTEAFF. DNA of the CDR3: TGTGCCAGCAGTTCCGTAGGGTTGAACACTGAAGCTTTCTTT. This rearrangement joins TRBV6-6 to TRBJ1-1; D is unresolved. Germline loops: CDR1 MNHNY, CDR2 SVGAGI (reference sequence). V shed 4 bases and J shed 0 bases, with 9 bases lying between them. The CDR3 has 14 residues.